This T cell receptor beta chain originates from a study of T-cell memory formation after mild COVID-19. Study observations and caveats: Prior to infection, memory already included some responding clones, suggesting cross-reactive memory joined. Clonal second-wave expansions that peaked on day 37 had unconfirmed SARS-CoV-2 specificity. A balance of CD4 and CD8 characterized clones contracting day 15 to 85, whereas later expanders leaned CD4+.

Germline CDR1 and CDR2: SGHVS and FNYEAQ. The CDR3 has 13 amino acids. Trimming left V 2 bases short and J 5 bases short, with 9 bases between. The TCR alpha and TCR beta cDNA libraries, bearing sample barcodes and UMIs, were generated by 5'RACE using constant-segment primers. Via MiXCR, TCRdb re-called the 5' RACE reads, giving one row per CDR3 protein. The sample has about 110,000 distinct CDR3 sequences; approximately 15% are singletons. Note on this clonotype: The antigen is not known.

The origin of this receptor is a man aged 18 to 30 who had mild COVID-19 (a few samples of this study predate the infection). Cell type and time point are not known. Source material: PBMCs or a T cell subset sorted from them (not recorded which). This rearrangement joins TRBV7-6 to TRBJ1-1; D call uncertain. Here the CDR3 reads CASSLREQTEAFF. CDR3 in DNA: TGTGCCAGCAGCTTAAGGGAACAGACTGAAGCTTTCTTT.